This T cell receptor (beta chain) was recorded in a study of blood T cell repertoires in COVID-19. In the study overall: Specimens from acute and convalescent COVID-19 originated in the United States, Italy and Spain. PBMCs, B-cell-depleted T cells, or T cells provided the cDNA or gDNA that made up the material.

Here immunoSEQ multiplex PCR was the method, and the copy in TCRdb shows in-frame clones only, minus some. The top ten hold about 4.1% of the sample, which has 100,000 to 150,000 clones, around 89% seen once. One Seattle source followed patients from active infection through their disease course. The sample was peripheral blood. The TCR originated in a man aged 55-75 years with COVID-19, enrolled during active disease.

CDR3 amino acids: CASTRTGANYGYTF. The CDR3, as DNA: TGTGCCAGCACCCGGACAGGGGCGAACTATGGCTACACCTTC. This chain joins TRBV9 and TRBJ1-2; 9 bases line up with TRBD1. Germline V gene sequence: CDR1 SGDLS, CDR2 YYNGEE. Trimming removed 6 bases from V and 2 bases from J; junction bases left unmatched: 5. The CDR3 has 14 residues.